Described below is a single TCR beta chain sequence and its context. Its specificity is unknown. Primers: 60 Vbeta forward and 13 Jbeta reverse. Profiled with immunoSEQ multiplex PCR; TCRdb holds only in-frame clones, not every one. The sample lists under 200,000 clones, roughly 75% seen once, with 7.7% in the top ten. This record belongs to a study of cytomegalovirus exposure and HLA in healthy donors. Study-wide results and caveats: Previously analyzed data showed that most TCR beta V segments were productive at a frequency of about 87% or about 30%. In a later analysis, parvovirus B19, influenza, CMV and Epstein-Barr virus appeared linked to several top co-occurrence clusters.

Germline V lookup: CDR1 SGHDN, CDR2 FVKESK. Losses at the gene ends were 4 bases for V and 3 bases for J; bases not matched to a gene: 10. CDR3 size: 17 residues. The sample comprised PBMCs. This chain links TRBV14 with TRBJ2-2, with 8 bases fitting TRBD1. The sequence derives from a woman aged 40 to 49 in good health and CMV-seropositive. The CDR3 spells CASSPSNDRGHTGELFF. CDR3 coding DNA: TGTGCCAGCAGCCCATCCAATGACAGGGGCCACACCGGGGAGCTGTTTTTT.